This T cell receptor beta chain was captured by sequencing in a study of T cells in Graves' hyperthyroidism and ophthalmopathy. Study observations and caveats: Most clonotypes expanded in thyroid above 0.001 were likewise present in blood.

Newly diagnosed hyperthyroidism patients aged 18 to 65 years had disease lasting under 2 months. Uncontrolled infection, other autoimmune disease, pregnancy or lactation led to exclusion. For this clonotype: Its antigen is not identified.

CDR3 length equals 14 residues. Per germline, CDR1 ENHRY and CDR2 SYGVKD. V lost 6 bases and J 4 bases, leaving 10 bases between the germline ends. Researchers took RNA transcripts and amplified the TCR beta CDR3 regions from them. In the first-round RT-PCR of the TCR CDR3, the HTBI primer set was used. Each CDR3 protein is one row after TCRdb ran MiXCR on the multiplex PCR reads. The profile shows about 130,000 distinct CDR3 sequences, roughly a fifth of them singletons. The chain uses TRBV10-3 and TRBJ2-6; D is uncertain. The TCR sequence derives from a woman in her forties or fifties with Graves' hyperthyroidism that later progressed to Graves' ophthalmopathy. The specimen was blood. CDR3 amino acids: CAISDLGGANVLTF. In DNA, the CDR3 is TGTGCCATCAGCGACCTGGGAGGGGCCAACGTCCTGACTTTC.